This entry describes one TCR beta chain. Its antigen is currently unknown. The data derive from a study of cytotoxic CD8 clonotypes in ibrutinib-treated CLL. Overall study: Once patients had received a median around 12 months of treatment, range 6 to 36, response samples were obtained. The sample average was about 260,000 productive templates and tens of thousands of productive rearrangements. Study findings and constraints: Rare overall, public clonotypes shrank or held steady under therapy.

Profiling relied on immunoSEQ multiplex PCR, and the TCRdb table lists in-frame clones only, not all of them. The sample carries fewer than 400,000 clones, 67% recorded once. The receptor was derived from a human donor with chronic lymphocytic leukemia. Source: PBMCs, taken after 36 months of ibrutinib treatment.

The CDR3 DNA sequence: TGTGCCAGCAGCTTGGCCAGACTAGCGGGGGGAGGGACAGATACGCAGTATTTT. Translation: CASSLARLAGGGTDTQYF. The chain recombines TRBV5-4 with TRBJ2-3, with 13 bases fitting TRBD2. The length of the CDR3 is 18 residues. Germline CDR1 SGHNT, CDR2 YYREEE (reference sequence). J lost 3 bases, V lost 0 bases, and 7 bases had no gene match.